These 11 T cell receptor beta chains originate from one sample sequenced in a study of CD8+ T cells in alopecia areata. Isolated RNA was reverse transcribed into cDNA used as the sequencing template. TCRdb's copy holds only in-frame clones and misses some; the assay was immunoSEQ multiplex PCR. Among about 270,000 clones listed, 60% were seen once. This sample's treatment: oral pan-JAK inhibitor, 5-10 mg twice daily. Sequences were derived from CD4+ T cells sorted from blood, sampled around week 53, from a patient treated with tofacitinib. The receptors shown here come from a human donor with alopecia areata.

The chain combines TRBV9 with TRBJ2-5, with D perhaps matching TRBD1 or TRBD2 (5 bases each). Germline-derived CDR1 and CDR2 are SGDLS and YYNGEE. The CDR3 is 15 amino acids. Between the trimmed V and J ends, which lost 4 bases and 5 bases, there was a span of 18 bases. The CDR3 is CASSLRDVVGETQYF. CDR3 coding DNA: TGTGCCAGCAGCCTACGGGACGTAGTCGGGGAGACCCAGTACTTC.

To note about this clone: Distinct nucleotide sequences in the sample also encode this CDR3. The chain uses TRBV18 and TRBJ2-2, with D uncertain. Between the trimmed V and J ends, which lost 1 base and 5 bases, there was a span of 2 bases. The CDR3 spans 12 residues. CDR1 and CDR2 from the germline V gene are KGHSH and LQKENI. The CDR3 DNA is TGTGCCAGCTCACCACGGACCGGGGAGCTGTTTTTT. It codes for CASSPRTGELFF.

The chain links TRBV11-2 to TRBJ2-1, with 9 bases matching TRBD2. This CDR3 comprises 14 residues. The germline gives CDR1 SGHAT, CDR2 FQNNGV. After removal of 6 bases from V and 8 bases from J, the junction contained 8 bases not matched to a gene. CDR3 residues: CASRSPRGGYEQFF. CDR3 DNA: TGTGCCAGCAGATCCCCGCGGGGGGGCTATGAGCAGTTCTTC. Full variable domain (missing parts from reference TRBV11-2 and TRBJ2-1): EAGVAQSPRYKIIEKRQSVAFWCNPISGHATLYWYQQILGQGPKLLIQFQNNGVVDDSQLPKDRFSAERLKGVDSTLKIQPAKLEDSAVYLCASRSPRGGYEQFFGPGTRLTVL.

The chain couples TRBV7-9 to TRBJ2-1; tentative D call: TRBD1 (6 bases). The germline CDR1 and CDR2 sequences are SEHNR and FQNEAQ (reference sequence). With 8 bases removed from V and 9 bases from J, the gap between germline ends came to 14 bases. This CDR3 region has 12 residues. The CDR3 loop reads CASETGWGEQFF. CDR3 nucleotide sequence: TGTGCCAGCGAAACAGGGTGGGGTGAGCAGTTCTTC. The variable domain in full, completed from reference TRBV7-9 and TRBJ2-1, reads DTGVSQNPRHKITKRGQNVTFRCDPISEHNRLYWYRQTLGQGPEFLTYFQNEAQLEKSRLLSDRFSAERPKGSFSTLEIQRTEQGDSAMYLCASETGWGEQFFGPGTRLTVL.

The chain is built from TRBV5-6 and TRBJ1-5; D remains ambiguous. V lost 1 base, J lost 5 bases, and 10 bases lay in between. The CDR3 sequence is 14 residues long. The V gene's germline CDR1 is SGHDT and CDR2 YYEEEE. The CDR3 DNA reads as TGTGCCAGCAGCTTGCGAGGGTGGCATCAGCCCCAGCATTTT. This sequence encodes CASSLRGWHQPQHF.

This chain joins TRBV30 and TRBJ1-1, with a weak D call TRBD1 (5 bases). The CDR3 has 14 residues. Between the trimmed V and J ends, which lost 0 bases and 10 bases, there was a span of 18 bases. Germline lookup yields CDR1 GTSNPN and CDR2 SVGIG (reference sequence). The CDR3 region has the DNA TGTGCCTGGAGTGTAACTACATGGGACCTTGCAGCTTTCTTT. It specifies CAWSVTTWDLAAFF.

This clone has a handful of counts. The DNA for the CDR3 is TGTGCCAGTAGTATGGGCAGGGGGCGAGATACGCAGTATTTT. It codes for CASSMGRGRDTQYF. The chain joins TRBV19 to TRBJ2-3, with 8 bases fitting TRBD1. This CDR3 is built from 14 residues. Trimming took 3 bases from V and 5 from J; bases not matched to a gene: 4. The germline V gene has CDR1 LNHDA and CDR2 SQIVND (reference sequence).

V usage is TRBV7-2 and J usage is TRBJ2-5; D is unclear. CDR3 size: 14 residues. Per the germline V gene, CDR1 is SGHTA and CDR2 is FQGNSA. Deletions cut 5 bases from V and 7 bases from J, with 17 bases between. CDR3 sequence (DNA): TGTGCCAGCAGCCGCGATGAGGCCTCCCTGACCCAGTACTTC. This sequence encodes CASSRDEASLTQYF.

The V and J genes are TRBV7-9 and TRBJ2-1; weak D call: TRBD2 (6 bases). CDR3 size: 16 residues. Germline loops: CDR1 SEHNR, CDR2 FQNEAQ (reference sequence). Trimming took off 7 bases at V and 0 bases at J, with 16 bases between the two ends. The CDR3 region has the DNA TGTGCCAGCAACCCGGGACTCCGGAGCTCCTACAATGAGCAGTTCTTC. This gives the protein CASNPGLRSSYNEQFF.

CDR3 sequence: CASSGWTGTTQYF. CDR3 nucleotide sequence: TGTGCCAGCAGCGGGTGGACAGGTACTACGCAGTATTTT. This rearrangement joins TRBV7-2 to TRBJ2-3; 7 bases match TRBD1. The CDR3 is 13 amino acids. Germline V gene sequence: CDR1 SGHTA, CDR2 FQGNSA. The V and J ends lost 5 bases and 8 bases, in that order; junction bases with no gene match: 7.

The CDR3 region has the DNA TGTGCCAGCAGCTTTCCGGGACTAGGGCAAGAGACCCAGTACTTC. Its translation is CASSFPGLGQETQYF. The chain has TRBV7-2 and TRBJ2-5; the match to TRBD2 covers 8 bases. This CDR3 contains 15 residues. CDR1 and CDR2 from the germline V gene are SGHTA and FQGNSA. V gave up 3 bases and J gave up 2 bases; unmatched junction bases: 5.